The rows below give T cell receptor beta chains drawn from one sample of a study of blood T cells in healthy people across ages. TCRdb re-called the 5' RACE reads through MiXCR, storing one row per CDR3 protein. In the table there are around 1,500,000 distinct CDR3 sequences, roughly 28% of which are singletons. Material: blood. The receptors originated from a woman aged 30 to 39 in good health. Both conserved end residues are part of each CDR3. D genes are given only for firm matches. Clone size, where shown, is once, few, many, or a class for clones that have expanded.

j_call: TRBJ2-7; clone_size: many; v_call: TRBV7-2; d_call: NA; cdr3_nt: TGTGCCAGCAGAGGTCTGATCTCCTACGAGCAGTACTTC; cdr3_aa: CASRGLISYEQYF
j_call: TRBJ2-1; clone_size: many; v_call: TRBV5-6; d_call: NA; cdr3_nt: TGTGCCAGCAGCCCCACGGGACTCCTCTTAGCCGAGCAGTTCTTC; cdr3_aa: CASSPTGLLLAEQFF
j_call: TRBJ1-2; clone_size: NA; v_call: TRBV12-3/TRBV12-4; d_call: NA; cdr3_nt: TGTGCCAGCAGTTTTCTCCCAGGCCACATCTATGGCTACACCTTC; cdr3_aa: CASSFLPGHIYGYTF
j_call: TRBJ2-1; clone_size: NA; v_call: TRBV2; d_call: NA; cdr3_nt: TGTGCCAGCAGCGCGGAGCGAGGGGAGACCCAGTTCTTC; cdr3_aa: CASSAERGETQFF
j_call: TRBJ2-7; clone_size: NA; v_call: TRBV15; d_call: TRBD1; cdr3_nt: TGTGCCACCAGCAGAGATCAGGGGGCTTACTACGAGCAGTACTTC; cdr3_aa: CATSRDQGAYYEQYF
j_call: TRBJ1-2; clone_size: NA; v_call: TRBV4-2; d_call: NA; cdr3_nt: TGTGCCAGCAGCCAAGAGGTCCCAGGATCTAACTATGGCTACACCTTC; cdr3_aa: CASSQEVPGSNYGYTF
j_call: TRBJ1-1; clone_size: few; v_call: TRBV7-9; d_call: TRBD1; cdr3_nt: TGTGCCAGCAGTCCCTATCCGGGACAGGGGAACACTGAAGCTTTCTTT; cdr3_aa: CASSPYPGQGNTEAFF
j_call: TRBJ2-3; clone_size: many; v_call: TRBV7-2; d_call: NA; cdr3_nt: TGTGCCAGCAGCTTAAGGCGCGGGCGCACAGATACGCAGTATTTT; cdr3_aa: CASSLRRGRTDTQYF
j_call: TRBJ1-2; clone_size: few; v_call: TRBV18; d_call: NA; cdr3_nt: TGTGCCAGCTCACCAGGAGAGGGGGTAATCCCCTCCTACACCTTC; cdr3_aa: CASSPGEGVIPSYTF
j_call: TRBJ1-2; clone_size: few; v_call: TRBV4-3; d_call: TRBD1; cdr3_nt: TGCGCCAGCAGCCAGTCGGGGACAGGGACGGGGATCGGACGGGGCTACACCTTC; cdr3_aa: CASSQSGTGTGIGRGYTF
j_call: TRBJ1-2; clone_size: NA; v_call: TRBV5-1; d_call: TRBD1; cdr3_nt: TGCGCCAGCAGCAATCCGGGACAGGGTTATGGCTACACCTTC; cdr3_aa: CASSNPGQGYGYTF
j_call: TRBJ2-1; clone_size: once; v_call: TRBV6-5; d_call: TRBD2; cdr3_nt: TGTGCCAGCAGTTACTCGACCCTAGCGGGGGACTACCACTCCTACGATGAGCAGTTCTTC; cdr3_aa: CASSYSTLAGDYHSYDEQFF
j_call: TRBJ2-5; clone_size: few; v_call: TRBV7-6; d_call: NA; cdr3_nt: TGTGCCAGCAGCTCCGGGACAAGGGGTTCGGAGACCCAGTACTTC; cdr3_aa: CASSSGTRGSETQYF
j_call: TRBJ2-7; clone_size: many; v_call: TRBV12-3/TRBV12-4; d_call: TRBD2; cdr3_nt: TGTGCCAGCAGTTCTCCCGGGACTAGCGGTGAGCAGTACTTC; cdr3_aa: CASSSPGTSGEQYF
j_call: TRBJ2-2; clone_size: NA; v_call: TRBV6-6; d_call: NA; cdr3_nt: TGTGCCAGCAGGACAGAGAACACCGGGGAGCTGTTTTTT; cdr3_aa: CASRTENTGELFF
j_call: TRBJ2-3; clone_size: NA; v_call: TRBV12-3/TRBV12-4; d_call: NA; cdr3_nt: TGTGCCAGCAGTTTTGAGGGACCAGCACCGCAGTATTTT; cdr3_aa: CASSFEGPAPQYF
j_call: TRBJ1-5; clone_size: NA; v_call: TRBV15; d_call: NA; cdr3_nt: TGTGCCACCAGCAGAGATCAAGAGAGGCCCCAGCATTTT; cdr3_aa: CATSRDQERPQHF
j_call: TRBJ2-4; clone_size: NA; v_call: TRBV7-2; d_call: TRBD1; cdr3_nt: TGTGCCAGCAGCTTACGGACAGGGGAAAACATTCAGTACTTC; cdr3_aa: CASSLRTGENIQYF
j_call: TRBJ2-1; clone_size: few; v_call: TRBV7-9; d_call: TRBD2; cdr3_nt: TGTGCCAGCAGCGCAAGGACTAGCGAGAAATACAATGAGCAGTTCTTC; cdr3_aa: CASSARTSEKYNEQFF
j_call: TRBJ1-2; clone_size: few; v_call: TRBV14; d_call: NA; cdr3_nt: TGTGCCAGCAGCCTATGGTCCTTTGGCTACACCTTC; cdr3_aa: CASSLWSFGYTF
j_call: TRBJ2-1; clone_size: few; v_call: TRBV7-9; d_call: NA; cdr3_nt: TGTGCCAGCAGCTTAGGGGGGAACCAGGGACGCAAGCAGTTCTTC; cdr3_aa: CASSLGGNQGRKQFF
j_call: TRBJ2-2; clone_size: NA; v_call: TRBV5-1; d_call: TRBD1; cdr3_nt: TGCGCCAGCAGCAATTCGACAGGGGGTCCCGGGGAGCTGTTTTTT; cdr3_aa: CASSNSTGGPGELFF
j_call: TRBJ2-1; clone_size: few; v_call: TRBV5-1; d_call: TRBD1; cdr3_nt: TGCGCCAGCAGGACCGGGACAGGGCGTTCCGGTGAGCAGTTCTTC; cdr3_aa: CASRTGTGRSGEQFF
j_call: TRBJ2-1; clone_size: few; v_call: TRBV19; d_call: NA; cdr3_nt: TGTGCCAGTAGTATACGGCCCAGGAGGGTGGATGAGCAGTTCTTC; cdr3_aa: CASSIRPRRVDEQFF